This record concerns one T cell receptor beta chain sequence. V was cut by 0 bases and J by 0 bases, with 8 bases left in between. The CDR3 runs to 15 residues. Germline V gene data show CDR1 as SGHDT and CDR2 as YYEEEE. The sample originates from a study of shared clonotypes between healthy human individuals. Using immunoSEQ multiplex PCR, the repertoire was profiled, and TCRdb retains in-frame clones only, with some absent. The repertoire holds 2 million to 2.5 million clones, with more than 80% as singletons. Donors comprised healthy HIV-negative adults lacking recent acute infections or vaccinations. The donors were all Caucasian adults (living in Nashville, Tennessee).

The rearrangement joins TRBV5-6 to TRBJ2-3, with a tentative D call TRBD2 (5 bases). The receptor was derived from a young man in good health. Some clones in this sample may be carry-over from other donors' samples. Sequences were obtained from naive CD4+ T cells from PBMCs. The subset denotes: CD45RA+ positively selected. The CDR3 coding sequence is TGTGCCAGCAGCTTGGGCGGGTCTAGCACAGATACGCAGTATTTT. Protein product: CASSLGGSSTDTQYF. The variable domain in full, with the rest retrieved from reference TRBV5-6 and TRBJ2-3, is DAGVTQSPTHLIKTRGQQVTLRCSPKSGHDTVSWYQQALGQGPQFIFQYYEEEERQRGNFPDRFSGHQFPNYSSELNVNALLLGDSALYLCASSLGGSSTDTQYFGPGTRLTVL.